What follows are 25 T cell receptor beta chains derived from one specimen sequenced in a study of blood T cells in healthy people across ages. Alongside a J-beta primer mix, a sample-barcoded 5' primer served in a second PCR lasting about 7 to 11 cycles. In TCRdb, the 5' RACE reads were re-called with MiXCR into one record per CDR3 protein. The table has over 550,000 distinct CDR3 sequences, about 30% seen once. The sequenced sample was blood. The origin of the receptors is a woman aged 80 or over in good health.

The chain carries TRBV11-2 and TRBJ2-3; D unclear. The CDR3 covers 15 residues. The V gene lost 5 bases and the J gene lost 6 bases, with 18 bases spanning the gap. The germline gives CDR1 SGHAT, CDR2 FQNNGV. CDR3 region: CASSLLSEVTDTQYF. CDR3 nucleotide sequence: TGTGCCAGCAGCCTACTAAGCGAGGTGACCGATACGCAGTATTTT.

This clonotype was seen many times. This chain links TRBV6-6 with TRBJ2-3, with 9 bases identical to TRBD1. Germline CDR1 reads MNHNY; CDR2 reads SVGAGI (reference sequence). This CDR3 has 14 residues. J was trimmed by 4 bases and V by 6 bases; bases with no gene match: 5. CDR3 bases: TGTGCCAGCAGGGGACAGGGATGGGCAGATACGCAGTATTTT. It translates to CASRGQGWADTQYF.

The V gene is TRBV6-1, the J gene TRBJ1-4; D unclear. Trimming cost V 7 bases and J 10 bases, with 10 bases left between them. This CDR3 is built from 11 residues. CDR1 and CDR2 (germline): MNHNS, SASEGT. CDR3 protein: CASIEVGKLFF. The CDR3 nucleotides read TGTGCCAGCATAGAAGTAGGAAAACTGTTTTTT.

This clonotype appeared many times. The CDR3 loop is CATSAAGPRDEQFF. As DNA, the CDR3 is TGTGCCACCAGTGCAGCGGGGCCCCGAGATGAGCAGTTCTTC. V usage is TRBV24-1 and J usage is TRBJ2-1, with 7 bases lining up with TRBD2. The J segment lost 8 bases and the V segment lost 5 bases, leaving 8 bases of the junction unmatched. This CDR3 region has 14 residues. The germline V gene has CDR1 KGHDR and CDR2 SFDVKD.

This clonotype has at least ten counts. CDR3 loop: CASTPVAGDNEQFF. The DNA for the CDR3 is TGTGCCTCCACCCCCGTTGCGGGGGACAATGAGCAGTTCTTC. This rearrangement joins TRBV10-3 to TRBJ2-1; 7 positions match TRBD2. This CDR3 is built from 14 residues. In germline, CDR1 is ENHRY, CDR2 SYGVKD. V shed 11 bases and J 5 bases; nucleotides not matched to a gene: 12.

This clonotype was recorded once. The chain combines TRBV20-1 with TRBJ2-3, with TRBD2 identical over 11 bases. CDR1 DFQATT and CDR2 SNEGSKA come from the germline V gene (reference sequence). This CDR3 has 16 residues. Germline trimming cut 0 bases from V and 2 bases from J; bases unmatched to any gene: 4. The DNA for the CDR3 is TGCAGTGCTAGAGATTTGACTAGCGGGGACACAGATACGCAGTATTTT. It codes for CSARDLTSGDTDTQYF.

V is TRBV6-1 and J is TRBJ2-2, with 11 bases fitting TRBD2. The CDR3 runs 20 residues. CDR1 MNHNS and CDR2 SASEGT come from the germline V gene. V lost 6 bases and J lost 0; bases outside the gene matches: 15. In nucleotides, the CDR3 is TGTGCCAGCAGACCCTTCCGACTAACTAGCGGGGGACCGAACACCGGGGAGCTGTTTTTT. Its translation: CASRPFRLTSGGPNTGELFF.

The V gene is TRBV12-3 or TRBV12-4, the J gene TRBJ1-3; weak D call: TRBD1 (6 bases). V lost 3 bases to trimming and J lost 6 bases, with 12 bases between them. This CDR3 contains 14 residues. CDR3 region: CASSLAQGPNTIYF. CDR3 DNA: TGTGCCAGCAGTTTGGCGCAGGGGCCAAACACCATATATTTT.

This clonotype was recorded many times. V gene TRBV4-3 combines with J gene TRBJ2-3; D remains unclear. V was shortened by 1 base and J by 1 base, with 9 bases between the two germline ends. Germline lookup yields CDR1 LGHNA and CDR2 YSLEER. The CDR3 has 15 residues. For the CDR3, the DNA is TGCGCCAGCAGCCAAGGGATTTCGGGCACAGATACGCAGTATTTT. Translation: CASSQGISGTDTQYF.

This clonotype was recorded many times. This sequence joins TRBV5-1 and TRBJ2-7, with 7 bases identical to TRBD2. The length of the CDR3 is 14 residues. With 2 bases clipped from V and 2 bases from J, the junction kept 4 bases outside the gene matches. Germline V gene lookup returns CDR1 SGHRS and CDR2 YFSETQ. The CDR3: CASSFWGGTYEQYF. In DNA, the CDR3 is TGCGCCAGCAGCTTTTGGGGAGGGACCTACGAGCAGTACTTC.

In this sample, this clonotype turned up many times. The genes are TRBV5-4 and TRBJ2-1; 7 nucleotides line up with TRBD2. This CDR3 contains 14 residues. Per germline, CDR1 SGHNT and CDR2 YYREEE (reference sequence). V was clipped by 4 bases and J by 8 bases; unmatched bases: 9. The CDR3 bases are TGTGCCAGCAGCCTGAGCGGGGTAAGGGATGAGCAGTTCTTC. This codes for CASSLSGVRDEQFF.

This clonotype was counted at least ten times. The V call is TRBV3-1, the J call TRBJ2-1; no clear D gene. The CDR3 loop spans 14 amino acids. V was pared by 2 bases and J by 3 bases, with 8 bases between. CDR1 is LGHDT and CDR2 is YNNKEL in the germline V gene (reference sequence). The CDR3 DNA is TGTGCCAGCAGCCAAAGCAATCGCTACAATGAGCAGTTCTTC. The encoded protein is CASSQSNRYNEQFF.

This clonotype was seen a handful of times. A much larger clone lies a single base off, so this may be a read error. The rearrangement uses TRBV7-2 and TRBJ2-1; D could derive from TRBD1 or TRBD2 (5 bases each). From germline, CDR1 is SGHTA and CDR2 FQGNSA. The V end was cut by 2 bases, the J end by 6 bases, with 14 bases between. The CDR3 has 15 residues. The CDR3, as DNA: TGTGCCAGCAGCTTAATGTGGGGGTCGGGCAATGAGCAGTTCTTC. Protein product: CASSLMWGSGNEQFF.

This clonotype has a count of ten or more. The chain links TRBV20-1 to TRBJ2-7; 10 nucleotides line up with TRBD2. This CDR3 has 17 residues. V lost 8 bases and J lost 3; bases outside the gene matches: 19. CDR1 is DFQATT and CDR2 is SNEGSKA in the germline V gene (reference sequence). The CDR3: CSTSRGASGGEYYEQYF. CDR3 in DNA: TGCAGTACTTCTAGAGGGGCTAGCGGGGGAGAGTACTACGAGCAGTACTTC.

This clonotype was observed at least ten times. The chain couples TRBV6-2 or TRBV6-3 to TRBJ2-7; 10 bases map to TRBD1. CDR3 length: 15 residues. Per the germline V gene, CDR1 is MNHEY and CDR2 is SVGEGT. J was trimmed by 7 bases and V by 6 bases; bases with no gene match: 12. The CDR3 sequence: CASRNPGTGVREQYF. DNA of the CDR3: TGTGCCAGCAGAAACCCCGGGACAGGGGTGCGGGAGCAGTACTTC.

This clonotype was detected only a few times. This chain connects TRBV28 to TRBJ2-2, with D perhaps given as TRBD1 or TRBD2 (5 bases each). This CDR3 contains 15 residues. V was trimmed by 8 bases and J by 7 bases, leaving 20 bases between them. Germline CDR1 MDHEN, CDR2 SYDVKM. The CDR3 reads CASGLRGNGGGELFF. The CDR3 DNA is TGTGCCAGCGGACTGAGGGGTAATGGAGGCGGGGAGCTGTTTTTT.

This clonotype was detected only once. The rearrangement links TRBV6-6 to TRBJ2-3, with 10 nucleotides matching TRBD1. Germline trimming cut 7 bases from V and 1 base from J; bases unmatched to any gene: 11. The CDR3 consists of 17 residues. CDR1 and CDR2 (germline): MNHNY, SVGAGI (reference sequence). The DNA of the CDR3 is TGTGCCAGCAAAGACAGGGGGCGCGAAGTCGGCACAGATACGCAGTATTTT. As protein: CASKDRGREVGTDTQYF.

A few counts support this clonotype. DNA for the CDR3: TGTGCCAGCAGCTCCGATGCGGGGGCAGGAGATACGCAGTATTTT. This sequence encodes CASSSDAGAGDTQYF. This rearrangement joins TRBV7-9 to TRBJ2-3, with a possible D match to TRBD2 (7 bases). V lost 4 bases to trimming and J lost 5 bases, with 16 bases between them. The CDR3 extends over 15 amino acids. From germline, CDR1 is SEHNR and CDR2 FQNEAQ (reference sequence).

This clonotype appeared a few times. The gene calls are TRBV30 and TRBJ1-6; no definite D call. The CDR3 consists of 13 residues. CDR1 and CDR2 (germline): GTSNPN, SVGIG (reference sequence). V lost 3 bases and J lost 6, with 9 bases in between. The CDR3 region has the DNA TGTGCCTGGAGAACGGATTTTAATTCACCCCTCCACTTT. It is translated as CAWRTDFNSPLHF.

This clonotype was seen a single time. The rearrangement uses TRBV30 and TRBJ2-1; 8 positions match TRBD2. CDR3 length: 17 amino acids. With 1 base clipped from V and 4 bases from J, the junction kept 12 bases outside the gene matches. Germline V gene lookup returns CDR1 GTSNPN and CDR2 SVGIG (reference sequence). The CDR3 is CAWSDPQRGLTYNEQFF. The CDR3, as DNA: TGTGCCTGGAGTGACCCACAGCGGGGGCTAACATACAATGAGCAGTTCTTC.

This clonotype was detected a few times. The rearrangement joins TRBV20-1 to TRBJ2-2; D is perhaps TRBD1 or TRBD2 (5 bases each). Trimming took 2 bases from V and 7 from J, leaving 8 bases between them. CDR3 size: 12 residues. Germline V gene lookup returns CDR1 DFQATT and CDR2 SNEGSKA (reference sequence). The CDR3 protein is CSARRDRGELFF. The DNA for the CDR3 is TGCAGTGCTAGAAGGGACCGCGGGGAGCTGTTTTTT.

Remarks on this clonotype: Possible read error: a much larger clone is one base away. This chain uses TRBV20-1 with TRBJ1-1; unclear D gene. Germline-derived CDR1 and CDR2 are DFQATT and SNEGSKA (reference sequence). Trimming removed 7 bases at V and 0 bases at J, with 12 bases between. The CDR3 covers 13 residues. The CDR3 loop is CSVGRRVNTEAFF. CDR3 in DNA: TGCAGTGTCGGCAGGAGGGTGAACACTGAAGCTTTCTTT.

V usage is TRBV3-1 and J usage is TRBJ1-2, with a possible D match to TRBD1 (6 bases). V was pared by 1 base and J by 13 bases, with 13 bases between. The CDR3 covers 12 residues. In germline, CDR1 is LGHDT, CDR2 YNNKEL (reference sequence). The CDR3 sequence: CASSQAVDSGTF. CDR3 nucleotide sequence: TGTGCCAGCAGCCAAGCTGTGGACAGCGGCACCTTC.

The table lists this clonotype with many counts. The chain carries TRBV5-1 and TRBJ2-7; 7 nucleotides match TRBD1. Germline values: CDR1 SGHRS, CDR2 YFSETQ. The CDR3 length is 14 residues. The trim removed 3 bases at V and 2 bases at J, leaving 5 bases unmatched. In nucleotides, the CDR3 is TGCGCCAGCAGCTATACAGGGGAACCCTACGAGCAGTACTTC. Translating it yields CASSYTGEPYEQYF.

The chain links TRBV5-1 to TRBJ2-2; D is unclear. V was pared by 3 bases and J by 0 bases, with 9 bases between. Germline CDR1 SGHRS, CDR2 YFSETQ. CDR3 length: 15 residues. CDR3 sequence reads: CASSSQWANTGELFF. The CDR3 DNA reads TGCGCCAGCAGCTCCCAGTGGGCGAACACCGGGGAGCTGTTTTTT. The whole variable domain, filled in from reference TRBV5-1 and TRBJ2-2, reads KAGVTQTPRYLIKTRGQQVTLSCSPISGHRSVSWYQQTPGQGLQFLFEYFSETQRNKGNFPGRFSGRQFSNSRSEMNVSTLELGDSALYLCASSSQWANTGELFFGEGSRLTVL.